This T cell receptor (beta chain) appears in the sequencing data of a study of T cell changes during pregnancy in multiple sclerosis. Only in-frame clones appear in the TCRdb table, and some are missing; sequencing was by immunoSEQ multiplex PCR. The sample has roughly 80,000 clones, approximately 90% seen once. CDR1 and CDR2 from the germline V gene are SGDLS and YYNGEE. Trimming left V 0 bases short and J 1 base short, with 7 bases between. This CDR3 has 14 amino acids. The source material was peripheral blood, sampled before pregnancy. The source is a female donor with multiple sclerosis, enrolled in a pregnancy study. The rearrangement uses TRBV9 and TRBJ1-1; tentatively, D is TRBD1 (5 bases). CDR3 in amino acids: CASSVGDSNTEAFF. The CDR3 DNA reads TGTGCCAGCAGCGTAGGGGACTCGAACACTGAAGCTTTCTTT.